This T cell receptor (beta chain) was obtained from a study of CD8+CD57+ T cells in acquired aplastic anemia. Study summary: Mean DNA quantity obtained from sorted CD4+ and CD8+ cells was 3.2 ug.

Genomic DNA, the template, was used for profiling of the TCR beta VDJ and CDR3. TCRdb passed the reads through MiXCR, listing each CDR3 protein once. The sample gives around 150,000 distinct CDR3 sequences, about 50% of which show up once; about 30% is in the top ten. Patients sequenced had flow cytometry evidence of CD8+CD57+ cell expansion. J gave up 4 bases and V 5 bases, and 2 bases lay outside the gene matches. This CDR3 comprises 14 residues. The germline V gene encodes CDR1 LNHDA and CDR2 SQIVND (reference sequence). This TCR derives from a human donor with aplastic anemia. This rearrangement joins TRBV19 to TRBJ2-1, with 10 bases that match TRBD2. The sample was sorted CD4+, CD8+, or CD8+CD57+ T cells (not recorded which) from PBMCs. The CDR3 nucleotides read TGTGCCAGTAGTTCTAGCGGGGGTTACAATGAGCAGTTCTTC. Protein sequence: CASSSSGGYNEQFF.